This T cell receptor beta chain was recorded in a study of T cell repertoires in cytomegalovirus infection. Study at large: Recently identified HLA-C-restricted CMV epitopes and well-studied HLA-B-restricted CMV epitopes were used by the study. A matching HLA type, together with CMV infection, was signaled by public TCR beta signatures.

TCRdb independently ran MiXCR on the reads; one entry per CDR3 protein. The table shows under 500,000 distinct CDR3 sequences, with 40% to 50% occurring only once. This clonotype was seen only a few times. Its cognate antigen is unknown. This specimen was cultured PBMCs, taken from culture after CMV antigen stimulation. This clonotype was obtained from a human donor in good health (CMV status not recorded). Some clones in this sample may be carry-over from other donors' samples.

The DNA of the CDR3 is TGTGCCAGCAGCCGATCGGGACTAGCGGGGGCCATTGGGCAGTTCTTC. This translates into CASSRSGLAGAIGQFF. The rearrangement links TRBV5-6 to TRBJ2-1, with 14 bases fitting TRBD2. The CDR3 has 16 amino acids. Germline V gene data show CDR1 as SGHDT and CDR2 as YYEEEE. The V gene end was trimmed by 4 bases and the J gene end by 12 bases; junction bases not matched to a gene: 12. Drawing the rest from reference TRBV5-6 and TRBJ2-1, the complete variable domain is DAGVTQSPTHLIKTRGQQVTLRCSPKSGHDTVSWYQQALGQGPQFIFQYYEEEERQRGNFPDRFSGHQFPNYSSELNVNALLLGDSALYLCASSRSGLAGAIGQFFGPGTRLTVL.